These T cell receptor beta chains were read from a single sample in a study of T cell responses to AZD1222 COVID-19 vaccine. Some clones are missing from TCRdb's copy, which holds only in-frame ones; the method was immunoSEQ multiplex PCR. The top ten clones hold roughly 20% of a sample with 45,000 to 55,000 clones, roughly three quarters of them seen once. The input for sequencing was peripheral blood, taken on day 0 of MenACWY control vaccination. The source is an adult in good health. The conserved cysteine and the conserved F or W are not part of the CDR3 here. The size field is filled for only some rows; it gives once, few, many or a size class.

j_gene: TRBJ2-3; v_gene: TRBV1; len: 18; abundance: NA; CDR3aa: TSRPAGPPAGSPNTDTQY
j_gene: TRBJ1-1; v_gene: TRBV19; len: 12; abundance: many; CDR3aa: ASSPDGRDTEAF
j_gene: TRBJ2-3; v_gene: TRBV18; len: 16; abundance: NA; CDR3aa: ASSRFGPRDGRTDTQY
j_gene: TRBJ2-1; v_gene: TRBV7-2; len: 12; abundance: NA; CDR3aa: ASSQGHLYNEQF
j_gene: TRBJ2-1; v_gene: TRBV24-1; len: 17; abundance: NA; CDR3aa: ATSDGGLAGGVTYNEQF
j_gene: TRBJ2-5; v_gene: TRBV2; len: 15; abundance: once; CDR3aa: AGRSFGGGQLQETQY
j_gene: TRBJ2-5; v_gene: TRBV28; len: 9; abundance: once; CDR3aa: ASSLGRLQY
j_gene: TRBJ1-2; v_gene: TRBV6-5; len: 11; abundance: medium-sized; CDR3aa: ATRGTSNYGYT
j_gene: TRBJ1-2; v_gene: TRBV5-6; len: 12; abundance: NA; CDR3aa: ASSLGQGVRGYT
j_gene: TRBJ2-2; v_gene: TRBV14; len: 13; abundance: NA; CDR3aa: ASKGPTSSTGELF
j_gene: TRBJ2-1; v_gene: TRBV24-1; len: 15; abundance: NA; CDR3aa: ATSDTAGGQLYNEQF
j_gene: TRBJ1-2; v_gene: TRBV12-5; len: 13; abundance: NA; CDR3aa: ASGLVQVAPGGYT
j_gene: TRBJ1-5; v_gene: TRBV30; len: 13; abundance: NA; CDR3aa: AWSVIGGSNQPQH
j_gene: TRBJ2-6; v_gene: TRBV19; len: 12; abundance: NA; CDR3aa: ASSFLTGANVLT
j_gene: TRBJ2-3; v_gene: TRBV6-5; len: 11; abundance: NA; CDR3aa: ASSEYSTDTQY
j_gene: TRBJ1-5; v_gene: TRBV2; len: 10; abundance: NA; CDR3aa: ASSVGDQPQH
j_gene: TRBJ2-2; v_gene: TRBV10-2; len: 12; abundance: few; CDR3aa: ASSEVGGNGELF
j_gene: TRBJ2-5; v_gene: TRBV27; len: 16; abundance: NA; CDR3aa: ASSFRLTLAPDQETQY
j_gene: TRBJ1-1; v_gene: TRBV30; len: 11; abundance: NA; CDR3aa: AWNAKLNTEAF
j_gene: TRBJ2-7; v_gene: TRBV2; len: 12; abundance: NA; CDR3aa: ARGGTSGADEQY
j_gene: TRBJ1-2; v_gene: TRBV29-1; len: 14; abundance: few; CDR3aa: SVPRTGQGSEAGYT
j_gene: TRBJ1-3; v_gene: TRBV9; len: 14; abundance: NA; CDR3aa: ASSITGKEPGNTIY